A selection of T cell receptor beta chains follows, all from one sample in a study of OX40 agonist ivuxolimab in advanced cancers. Clones were sequenced by immunoSEQ multiplex PCR, and TCRdb holds only the in-frame ones, with some missing. There are some 60,000 clones in the sample; 90% to 95% occur only once, and 3.8% lies in the top ten. This specimen was CD4+ or CD8+ T cells sorted from blood, taken in a trial of the OX40 agonist ivuxolimab. The receptors derive from an adult with an advanced solid tumor such as melanoma, head and neck, liver or kidney cancer. Both conserved end residues are part of each CDR3. Each record gives: D gene, clone size, V gene, J gene, CDR3 DNA, CDR3 protein. The D gene is left open where the match is weak. Size is stated for part of the rows, as once, few or many counts, or as a class when the clone is expanded.

NA	NA	TRBV27	TRBJ1-4	TGTGCCAGCAGTCCATATGGGGTTGCTAATGAAAAACTGTTTTTT	CASSPYGVANEKLFF
NA	NA	TRBV5-4	TRBJ2-1	TGTGCCAGCATTTCTTTGAGCAATGAGCAGTTCTTC	CASISLSNEQFF
TRBD1	NA	TRBV7-7	TRBJ2-7	TGTGCCAGCTCCCAGGGGACAGGGAGCTACGAGCAGTACTTC	CASSQGTGSYEQYF
TRBD2	NA	TRBV2	TRBJ2-1	TGTGCCAGCAGTGTGGGACTAGCGGGATCCTACAATGAGCAGTTCTTC	CASSVGLAGSYNEQFF
NA	NA	TRBV9	TRBJ1-3	TGTGCCAGCAGCGTTACATATTCTGGAAACACCATATATTTT	CASSVTYSGNTIYF
NA	NA	TRBV7-9	TRBJ2-3	TGTGCCAGCAGTCTCCTGGTCGCGGCCACAGATACGCAGTATTTT	CASSLLVAATDTQYF
NA	NA	TRBV11-1	TRBJ2-7	TGTGCCAGCAGCCCAGGTCCCCACGAGCAGTACTTC	CASSPGPHEQYF
NA	NA	TRBV11-2	TRBJ2-7	TGTGCCAGCAACTTTGGGGAAAGCACTCCCCCGGGGGAGCAGTACTTC	CASNFGESTPPGEQYF
NA	NA	TRBV7-9	TRBJ2-3	TGTGCCAGCAGCCTCTCGACTGGGGATACGCAGTATTTT	CASSLSTGDTQYF
TRBD2	NA	TRBV5-1	TRBJ2-1	TGCGCCAGCAGCTTTGGTAGCGGGAGGAACAATGAGCAGTTCTTC	CASSFGSGRNNEQFF
TRBD2	few	TRBV5-4	TRBJ2-7	TGTGCCAGCAGCTCTGGGACTAGCCCCGAGCAGTACTTC	CASSSGTSPEQYF
TRBD2	NA	TRBV5-1	TRBJ2-3	TGCGCCAGCAGCTGGCTGACTAGCGGGGGAACAGATACGCAGTATTTT	CASSWLTSGGTDTQYF
NA	NA	TRBV7-6	TRBJ2-6	TGTGCCAGCAGCTTAGGATTCGGGGGACAGTTCTCTGGGGCCAACGTCCTGACTTTC	CASSLGFGGQFSGANVLTF
NA	NA	TRBV20-1	TRBJ2-1	TGCAGTGCCCCGAGCCCCCATGAGCAGTTCTTC	CSAPSPHEQFF
NA	NA	TRBV27	TRBJ2-7	TGTGCCAGCAGTCCCGGTGGGGCCCTAGAGTACTTC	CASSPGGALEYF
NA	NA	TRBV30	TRBJ2-1	TGTGCCTGGAGTGATGGGAATGAGCAGTTCTTC	CAWSDGNEQFF
TRBD1	once	TRBV11-2	TRBJ2-1	TGTGCCAGCAGCTTAGATCGGGGCGACAGGGGGCTTTTGGCCAATGAGCAGTTCTTC	CASSLDRGDRGLLANEQFF
NA	NA	TRBV4-1	TRBJ2-7	TGCGCCAGCAGCCAAGGCTTCCCTATAAGGGCGGAATACGAGCAGTACTTC	CASSQGFPIRAEYEQYF
NA	NA	TRBV4-3	TRBJ2-1	TGCGCCAGCAGCCAAGTTGTGGAATTCTACAATGAGCAGTTCTTC	CASSQVVEFYNEQFF
TRBD1	NA	TRBV9	TRBJ1-4	TGTGCCAGCAGCGTAGGAGGGGGCACTGAAAAACTGTTTTTT	CASSVGGGTEKLFF
NA	NA	TRBV28	TRBJ2-3	TGTGCCAGCAGTTCCCCCCCCGAGGGGGTTACGCAGTATTTT	CASSSPPEGVTQYF
TRBD1	NA	TRBV7-9	TRBJ2-7	TGTGCCAGCAGCCCGAGGGGCAGGGGGTACGAGCAGTACTTC	CASSPRGRGYEQYF
NA	NA	TRBV2	TRBJ2-7	TGTGCCAGCAGTGTAGGTGAGCAGTACTTC	CASSVGEQYF
NA	NA	TRBV6-5	TRBJ2-7	TGTGGCACCGGGGTCGCCTACGAGCAGTACTTC	CGTGVAYEQYF
NA	NA	TRBV13	TRBJ2-7	TGTGCCAGCAGCTTAGGGAATCGCCTCTACGAGCAGTACTTC	CASSLGNRLYEQYF
NA	NA	TRBV15	TRBJ2-3	TGTGCCACCAGCAGAGGACCGGGGACCCAAGATACGCAGTATTTT	CATSRGPGTQDTQYF
TRBD2	NA	TRBV6-5	TRBJ2-7	TGTGCCAGCAGTTACTCGAGACTAGCGGGAGATGAAGAGCAGTACTTC	CASSYSRLAGDEEQYF
NA	NA	TRBV11-2	TRBJ2-1	TGTGCCAGCAGCTTAGGTCAGGAGCAGTTCTTC	CASSLGQEQFF
TRBD2	NA	TRBV11-2	TRBJ2-3	TGTGCCAGCAGCCCCACAGTAGGGCTAGCGGCCTCAGCAGATACGCAGTATTTT	CASSPTVGLAASADTQYF